The clone carrying this TCR beta chain has just a few counts. This specimen comes from a study of blood T cells in healthy people across ages. Russia was home to the donors, healthy Caucasian individuals aged about 6 to 90. The total RNA that was extracted per sample amounted to at least 5.5 micrograms. A sample-barcoded 5' primer and a J-beta primer mix were used in a second PCR of about 6 to 12 cycles. Every single cDNA molecule received a tag from a template-switch adaptor with 12 random nucleotides. From each sample, at least 3 million paired-end reads containing CDR3 were obtained. TCRdb used MiXCR to reprocess the 5' RACE reads, holding one entry per CDR3 protein. The data show 700,000 to 900,000 distinct CDR3 sequences, 50% to 65% seen once. Germline V lookup: CDR1 SGHRS, CDR2 YFSETQ. The V and J ends lost 4 bases and 4 bases, in that order; junction bases with no gene match: 9. The CDR3 consists of 16 residues.

The material sequenced was blood. The origin of this receptor is a man aged 80 or over in good health. The chain couples TRBV5-1 to TRBJ2-5, with 11 bases aligning to TRBD1. In nucleotides, the CDR3 is TGCGCCAGCAGCAGGACAGGGGGCGCGGTCCGAGAGACCCAGTACTTC. It specifies CASSRTGGAVRETQYF.